This is a list of T cell receptor beta chains from one sample in a study of cytomegalovirus exposure and HLA in healthy donors. TCRdb keeps only in-frame clones here, not all; method: immunoSEQ multiplex PCR. The sample comprises about 120,000 clones, over 60% of which are singletons, and about 10% rests with the top ten. Material for sequencing was PBMCs. The receptors originated from a man aged 35-49 years in good health and CMV-seropositive. The conserved cysteine and the conserved F or W are not part of the CDR3 here.

j_gene: TRBJ2-7; v_gene: TRBV18; CDR3aa: ASSQGLAGAVYEQY
j_gene: TRBJ2-7; v_gene: TRBV6-6; CDR3aa: ASTVGNEQY
j_gene: TRBJ2-5; v_gene: TRBV28; CDR3aa: ASSFEQAKGKETQY
j_gene: TRBJ2-7; v_gene: TRBV15; CDR3aa: ATSRTGTSDSYEQY
j_gene: TRBJ2-7; v_gene: TRBV10-2; CDR3aa: ASRTSGGTSYEQY
j_gene: TRBJ2-5; v_gene: TRBV7-2; CDR3aa: ASSSGGGPTETQY
j_gene: TRBJ1-1; v_gene: TRBV4-1; CDR3aa: ASSHAGAENTEAF
j_gene: TRBJ1-2; v_gene: TRBV29-1; CDR3aa: SVEGEDGDRTIYGYT
j_gene: TRBJ1-1; v_gene: TRBV6-5; CDR3aa: ASRLGGKAF
j_gene: TRBJ2-6; v_gene: TRBV5-1; CDR3aa: ASSATPAGSGANVLT
j_gene: TRBJ1-5; v_gene: TRBV6-6; CDR3aa: ASSHQGTSNQPQH
j_gene: TRBJ1-1; v_gene: TRBV4-2; CDR3aa: ASSRGAVNTEAF
j_gene: TRBJ1-1; v_gene: TRBV7-2; CDR3aa: ASSSLSGTVNTEAF
j_gene: TRBJ2-7; v_gene: TRBV4-1; CDR3aa: ASSPDGAISQQY
j_gene: TRBJ1-1; v_gene: TRBV2; CDR3aa: ASKGDPFEAF
j_gene: TRBJ2-5; v_gene: TRBV7-2; CDR3aa: ASSLSGRGETQY
j_gene: TRBJ1-5; v_gene: TRBV5-8; CDR3aa: ASSSGTGLNQPQH
j_gene: TRBJ2-7; v_gene: TRBV7-8; CDR3aa: ASRLWGTASYEQY
j_gene: TRBJ2-2; v_gene: TRBV29-1; CDR3aa: SGRLAGGPGELF
j_gene: .; v_gene: TRBV7-2; CDR3aa: ASSLELAGAYEQY
j_gene: TRBJ2-5; v_gene: TRBV7-9; CDR3aa: ASSSDRLQETQY
j_gene: TRBJ2-2; v_gene: TRBV5-1; CDR3aa: AAAGGNDGELF
j_gene: TRBJ2-3; v_gene: TRBV19; CDR3aa: ASRATSGPTWTQY
j_gene: TRBJ2-7; v_gene: TRBV19; CDR3aa: ASSMNRDSYEQY
j_gene: TRBJ2-3; v_gene: TRBV5-1; CDR3aa: ASSLTGTGPHRSTDTQY
j_gene: TRBJ1-5; v_gene: TRBV2; CDR3aa: ASGRQASNQPQH
j_gene: TRBJ2-5; v_gene: TRBV10-3; CDR3aa: AIRSRFGRGYQETQY
j_gene: TRBJ2-7; v_gene: TRBV7-2; CDR3aa: ASSTPGGGVYEQY
j_gene: TRBJ1-1; v_gene: TRBV15; CDR3aa: ATSRAGQGDTEAF
j_gene: TRBJ1-1; v_gene: TRBV2; CDR3aa: ASSESSRRVNTEAF